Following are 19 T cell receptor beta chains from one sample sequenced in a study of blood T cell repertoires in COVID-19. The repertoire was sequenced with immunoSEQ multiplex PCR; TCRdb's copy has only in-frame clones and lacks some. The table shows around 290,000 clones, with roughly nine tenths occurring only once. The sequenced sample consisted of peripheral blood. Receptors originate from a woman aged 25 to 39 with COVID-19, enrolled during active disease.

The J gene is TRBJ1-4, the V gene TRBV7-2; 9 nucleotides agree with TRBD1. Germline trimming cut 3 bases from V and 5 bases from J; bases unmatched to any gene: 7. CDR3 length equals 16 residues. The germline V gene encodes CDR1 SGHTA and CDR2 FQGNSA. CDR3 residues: CASSLGTGTGNEKLFF. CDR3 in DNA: TGTGCCAGCAGCTTGGGGACCGGGACAGGGAATGAAAAACTGTTTTTT.

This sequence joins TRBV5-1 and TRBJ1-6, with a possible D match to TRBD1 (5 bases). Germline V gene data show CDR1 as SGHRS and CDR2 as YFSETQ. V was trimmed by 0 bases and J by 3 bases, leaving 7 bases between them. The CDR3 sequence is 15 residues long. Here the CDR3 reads CASSLGQSYNSPLHF. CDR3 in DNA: TGCGCCAGCAGCTTGGGACAGAGCTATAATTCACCCCTCCACTTT.

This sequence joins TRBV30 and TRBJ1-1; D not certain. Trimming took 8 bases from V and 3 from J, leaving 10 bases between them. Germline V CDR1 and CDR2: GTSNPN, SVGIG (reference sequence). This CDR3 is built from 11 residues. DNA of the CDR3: TGTGCCAGTACCCAGGACACTGAAGCTTTCTTT. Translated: CASTQDTEAFF.

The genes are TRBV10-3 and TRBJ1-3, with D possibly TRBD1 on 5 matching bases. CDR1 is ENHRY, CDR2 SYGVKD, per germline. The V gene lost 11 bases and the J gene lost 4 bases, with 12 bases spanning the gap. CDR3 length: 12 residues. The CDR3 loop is CASGGVGNTIYF. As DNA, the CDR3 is TGTGCCTCGGGAGGGGTCGGAAACACCATATATTTT.

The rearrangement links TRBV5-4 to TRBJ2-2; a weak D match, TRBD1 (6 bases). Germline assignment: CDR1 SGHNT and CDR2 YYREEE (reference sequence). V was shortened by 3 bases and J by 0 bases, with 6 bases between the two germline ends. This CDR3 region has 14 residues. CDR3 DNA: TGTGCCAGCAGCTGGGACACGAACACCGGGGAGCTGTTTTTT. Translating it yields CASSWDTNTGELFF.

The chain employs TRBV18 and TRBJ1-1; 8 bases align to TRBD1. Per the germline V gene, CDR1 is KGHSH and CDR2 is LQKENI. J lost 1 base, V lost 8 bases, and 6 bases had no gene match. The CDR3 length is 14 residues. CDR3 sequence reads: CASRRTGQNTEAFF. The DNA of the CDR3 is TGTGCCAGCCGAAGGACAGGGCAGAACACTGAAGCTTTCTTT.

CDR3 bases: TGTGCCAGCAGCTTAGAGGGACAGGGAGGATCACCCCTCCACTTT. This translates into CASSLEGQGGSPLHF. The J gene is TRBJ1-6, the V gene TRBV11-2, with 9 bases matching TRBD1. V lost 0 bases and J lost 10; bases outside the gene matches: 4. The CDR3 totals 15 residues. CDR1 and CDR2 from the germline V gene are SGHAT and FQNNGV.

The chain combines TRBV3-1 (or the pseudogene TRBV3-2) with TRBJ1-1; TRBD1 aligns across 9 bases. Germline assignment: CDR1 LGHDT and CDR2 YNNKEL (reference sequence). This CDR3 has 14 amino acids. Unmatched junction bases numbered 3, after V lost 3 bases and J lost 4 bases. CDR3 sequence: CASSQGTGLTEAFF. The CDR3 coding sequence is TGTGCCAGCAGCCAGGGGACAGGGCTCACTGAAGCTTTCTTT.

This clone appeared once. CDR3 protein: CASSLEQGQFF. For the CDR3, the DNA is TGTGCCAGCAGTTTGGAGCAGGGGCAGTTCTTC. The rearrangement links TRBV12-3 or TRBV12-4 to TRBJ2-1, with D perhaps matching TRBD1 (5 bases). This CDR3 has 11 residues. Trimming took 3 bases from V and 12 from J, leaving 9 bases between them.

Here the CDR3 DNA reads TGTGCCAGCAGCCCAGGGGACAACTATAATTCACCCCTCCACTTT. Amino acid sequence: CASSPGDNYNSPLHF. The V call is TRBV9, the J call TRBJ1-6; possible D gene TRBD1, 6 bases. This CDR3 is built from 15 residues. The V and J ends lost 4 bases and 3 bases respectively, with 11 bases between them. CDR1 and CDR2 (germline): SGDLS, YYNGEE.

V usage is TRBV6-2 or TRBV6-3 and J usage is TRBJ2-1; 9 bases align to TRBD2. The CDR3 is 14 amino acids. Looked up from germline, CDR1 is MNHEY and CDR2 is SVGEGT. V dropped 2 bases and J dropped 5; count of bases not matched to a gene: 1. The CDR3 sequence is CASSYAGGDNEQFF. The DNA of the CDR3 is TGTGCCAGCAGTTACGCGGGGGGGGACAATGAGCAGTTCTTC.

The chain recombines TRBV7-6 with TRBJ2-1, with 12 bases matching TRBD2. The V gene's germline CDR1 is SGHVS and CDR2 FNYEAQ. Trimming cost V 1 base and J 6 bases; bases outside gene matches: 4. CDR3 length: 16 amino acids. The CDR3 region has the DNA TGTGCCAGCAGCTTAGAGCCTAGCGGGAGGGTCAATGAGCAGTTCTTC. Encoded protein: CASSLEPSGRVNEQFF.

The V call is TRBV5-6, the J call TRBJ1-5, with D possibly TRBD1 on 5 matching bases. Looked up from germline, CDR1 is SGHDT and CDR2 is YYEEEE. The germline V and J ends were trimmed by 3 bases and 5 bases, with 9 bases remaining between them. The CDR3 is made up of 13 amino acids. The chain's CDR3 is CASSSGGDQPQHF. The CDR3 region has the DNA TGTGCCAGCAGCTCCGGGGGTGATCAGCCCCAGCATTTT.

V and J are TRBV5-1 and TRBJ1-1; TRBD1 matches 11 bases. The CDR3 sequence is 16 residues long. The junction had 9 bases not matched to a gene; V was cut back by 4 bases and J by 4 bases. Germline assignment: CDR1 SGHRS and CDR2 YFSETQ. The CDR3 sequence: CASSAPGTGGSTEAFF. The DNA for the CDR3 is TGCGCCAGCAGCGCCCCCGGGACAGGGGGTAGCACTGAAGCTTTCTTT.

Here the CDR3 DNA reads TGTGCCAGCTCAGCACTTCCAGGGGAGAGCTCCTACGAGCAGTACTTC. Its protein is CASSALPGESSYEQYF. The V call is TRBV18, the J call TRBJ2-7, with a weak D call TRBD1 (6 bases). This CDR3 has 16 amino acids. V was clipped by 5 bases and J by 0 bases, with 17 bases between them. Germline V gene data show CDR1 as KGHSH and CDR2 as LQKENI.

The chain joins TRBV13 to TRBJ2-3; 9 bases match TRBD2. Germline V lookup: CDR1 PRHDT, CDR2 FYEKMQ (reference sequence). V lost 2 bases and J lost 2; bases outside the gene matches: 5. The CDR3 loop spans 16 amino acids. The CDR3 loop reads CASSLLRLAVTDTQYF. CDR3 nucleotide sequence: TGTGCCAGCAGCTTACTCCGACTAGCGGTCACAGATACGCAGTATTTT. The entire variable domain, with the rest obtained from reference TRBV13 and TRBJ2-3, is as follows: AAGVIQSPRHLIKEKRETATLKCYPIPRHDTVYWYQQGPGQDPQFLISFYEKMQSDKGSIPDRFSAQQFSDYHSELNMSSLELGDSALYFCASSLLRLAVTDTQYFGPGTRLTVL.

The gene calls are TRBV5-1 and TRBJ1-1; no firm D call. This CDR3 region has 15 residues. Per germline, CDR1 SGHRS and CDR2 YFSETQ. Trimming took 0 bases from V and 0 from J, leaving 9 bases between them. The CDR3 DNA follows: TGCGCCAGCAGCTTGGTTGGCAGTCTGAACACTGAAGCTTTCTTT. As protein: CASSLVGSLNTEAFF.

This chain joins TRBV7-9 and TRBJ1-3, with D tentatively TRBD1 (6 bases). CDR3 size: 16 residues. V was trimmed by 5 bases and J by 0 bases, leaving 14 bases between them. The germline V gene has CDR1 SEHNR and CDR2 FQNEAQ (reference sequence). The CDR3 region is CASSTGLFSSGNTIYF. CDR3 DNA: TGTGCCAGCAGCACAGGGCTTTTCAGCTCTGGAAACACCATATATTTT.

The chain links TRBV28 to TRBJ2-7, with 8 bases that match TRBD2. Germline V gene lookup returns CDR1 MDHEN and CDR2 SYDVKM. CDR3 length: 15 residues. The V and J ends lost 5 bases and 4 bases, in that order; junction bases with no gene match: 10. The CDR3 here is CASSQNSGVMYEQYF. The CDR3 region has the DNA TGTGCCAGCAGTCAAAATAGCGGGGTAATGTACGAGCAGTACTTC.